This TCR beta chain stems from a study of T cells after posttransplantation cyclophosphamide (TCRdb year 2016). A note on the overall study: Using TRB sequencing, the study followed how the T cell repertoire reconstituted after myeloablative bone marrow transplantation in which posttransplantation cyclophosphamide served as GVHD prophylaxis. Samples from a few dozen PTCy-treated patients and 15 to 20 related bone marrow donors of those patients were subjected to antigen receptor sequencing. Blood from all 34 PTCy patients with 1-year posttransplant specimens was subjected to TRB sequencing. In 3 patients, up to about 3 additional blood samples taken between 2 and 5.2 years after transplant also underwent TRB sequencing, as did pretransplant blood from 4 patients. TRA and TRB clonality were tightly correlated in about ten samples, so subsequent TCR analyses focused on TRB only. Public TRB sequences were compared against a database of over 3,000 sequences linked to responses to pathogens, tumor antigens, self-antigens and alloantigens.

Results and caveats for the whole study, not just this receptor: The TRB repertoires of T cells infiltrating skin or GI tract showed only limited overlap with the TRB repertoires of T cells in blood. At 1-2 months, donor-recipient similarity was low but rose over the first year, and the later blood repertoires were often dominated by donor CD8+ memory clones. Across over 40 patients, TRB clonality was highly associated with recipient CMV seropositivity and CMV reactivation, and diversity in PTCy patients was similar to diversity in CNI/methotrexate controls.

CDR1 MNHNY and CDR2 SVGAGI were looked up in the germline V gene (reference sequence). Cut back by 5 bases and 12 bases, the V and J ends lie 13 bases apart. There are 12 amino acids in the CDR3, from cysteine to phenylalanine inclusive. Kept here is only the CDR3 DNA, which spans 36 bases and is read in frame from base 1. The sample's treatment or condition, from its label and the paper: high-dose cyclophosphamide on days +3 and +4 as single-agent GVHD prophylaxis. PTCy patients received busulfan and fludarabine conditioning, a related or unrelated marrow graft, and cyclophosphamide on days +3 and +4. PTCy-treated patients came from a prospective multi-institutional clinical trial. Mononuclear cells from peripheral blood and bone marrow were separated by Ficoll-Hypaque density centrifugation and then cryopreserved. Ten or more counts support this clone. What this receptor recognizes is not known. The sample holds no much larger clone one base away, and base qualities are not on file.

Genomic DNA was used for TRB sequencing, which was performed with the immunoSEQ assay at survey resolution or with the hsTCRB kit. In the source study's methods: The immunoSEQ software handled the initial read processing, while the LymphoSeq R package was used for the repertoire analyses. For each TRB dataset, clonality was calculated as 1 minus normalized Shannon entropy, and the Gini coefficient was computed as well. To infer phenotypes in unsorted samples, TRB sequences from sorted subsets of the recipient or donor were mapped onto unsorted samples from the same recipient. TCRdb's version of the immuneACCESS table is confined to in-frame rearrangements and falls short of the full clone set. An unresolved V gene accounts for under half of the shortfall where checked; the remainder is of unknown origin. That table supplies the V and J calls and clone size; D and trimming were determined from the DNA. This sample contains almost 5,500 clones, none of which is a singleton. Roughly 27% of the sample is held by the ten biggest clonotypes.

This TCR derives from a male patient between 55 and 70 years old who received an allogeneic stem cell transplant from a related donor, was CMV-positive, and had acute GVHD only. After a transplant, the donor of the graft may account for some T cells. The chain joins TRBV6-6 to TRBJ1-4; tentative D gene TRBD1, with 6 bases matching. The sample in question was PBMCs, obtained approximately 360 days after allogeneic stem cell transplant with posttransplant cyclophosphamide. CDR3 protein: CASSTYRDELFF. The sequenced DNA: TGTGCCAGCAGTACGTACAGGGACGAACTGTTTTTT.